The 16 T cell receptor beta chains given below trace back to one sample, sequenced in a study of T-cell reconstitution after alpha-beta-depleted transplantation in children. Unique molecular identifiers were incorporated during preparation of the TCRbeta library. TCRdb ran MiXCR on the PCR reads and lists one entry per CDR3 protein. The sample lists more than 200,000 distinct CDR3 sequences; around a sixth were seen once. Source: PBMCs, mostly from graft donor cells, taken 360 days after TCRalphabeta/CD19-depleted stem cell transplant. These receptors were obtained from a male patient between 2 and 10 years old who had a stem cell transplant for acute lymphoblastic leukemia, so the T cells may come from the graft donor.

This clonotype was seen a few times. The rearrangement uses TRBV27 and TRBJ1-2; 8 bases align to TRBD1. Germline values: CDR1 MNHEY, CDR2 SMNVEV (reference sequence). CDR3 length: 14 residues. The V gene end was trimmed by 4 bases and the J gene end by 1 base; junction bases not matched to a gene: 2. CDR3 DNA: TGTGCCAGCAGTTCGGGACAGGTTAACTATGGCTACACCTTC. It is translated as CASSSGQVNYGYTF.

This clonotype was detected only a few times. The gene calls are TRBV29-1 and TRBJ2-3; D call uncertain. CDR1 and CDR2 (germline): SQVTM, ANQGSEA. This CDR3 contains 10 residues. V lost 6 bases and J lost 5, with 6 bases in between. CDR3 sequence: CSVAGDTQYF. The CDR3 DNA follows: TGCAGCGTCGCAGGAGATACGCAGTATTTT.

This clonotype was recorded a few times. This sequence joins TRBV27 and TRBJ2-1, with unresolved D. The CDR3 spans 15 residues. V was pared by 4 bases and J by 4 bases, with 14 bases between. Germline V gene sequence: CDR1 MNHEY, CDR2 SMNVEV (reference sequence). CDR3 DNA sequence: TGTGCCAGCAGTTCCTCCCTCGGGCCTTACAATGAGCAGTTCTTC. Translating gives CASSSSLGPYNEQFF.

This chain joins TRBV6-1 and TRBJ1-4, with 7 bases identical to TRBD1. The CDR3 is 17 residues long. V lost 5 bases to trimming and J lost 0 bases; unmatched junction nucleotides: 9. CDR1 is MNHNS, CDR2 SASEGT, per germline. The CDR3 reads CASSRSGTVATNEKLFF. The CDR3 region has the DNA TGTGCCAGCAGTCGATCCGGGACAGTTGCAACTAATGAAAAACTGTTTTTT.

The CDR3 loop reads CASSLDGGFYEQYF. In DNA, the CDR3 is TGCGCCAGCAGCTTGGATGGCGGGTTCTACGAGCAGTACTTC. This chain links TRBV5-1 with TRBJ2-7, with D possibly being TRBD2 (5 bases). V lost 0 bases, J lost 3 bases, and 10 bases lay in between. CDR1 SGHRS and CDR2 YFSETQ come from the germline V gene. CDR3 length: 14 amino acids.

The chain has TRBV9 and TRBJ2-1; 10 bases line up with TRBD2. The germline V gene has CDR1 SGDLS and CDR2 YYNGEE. After removal of 1 base from V and 3 bases from J, the junction contained 4 bases not matched to a gene. This CDR3 contains 16 residues. The CDR3 is CASSVPSGGDYNEQFF. In nucleotides, the CDR3 is TGTGCCAGCAGCGTACCGAGCGGGGGGGACTACAATGAGCAGTTCTTC.

This chain links TRBV7-9 with TRBJ2-1, with D perhaps given as TRBD1 or TRBD2 (5 bases each). CDR1 is SEHNR, CDR2 FQNEAQ, per germline (reference sequence). CDR3 length: 13 residues. With 4 bases removed from V and 8 bases from J, the gap between germline ends came to 12 bases. The CDR3 spells CASSSPGRDEQFF. DNA of the CDR3: TGTGCCAGCAGCTCCCCGGGACGGGATGAGCAGTTCTTC.

This clonotype was counted a few times. V gene TRBV28 combines with J gene TRBJ1-5, with a weak D call TRBD1 (5 bases). The V gene lost 3 bases and the J gene lost 0 bases, with 27 bases spanning the gap. CDR1 is MDHEN and CDR2 is SYDVKM in the germline V gene. The CDR3 length is 21 residues. For the CDR3, the DNA is TGTGCCAGCAGTTTCCCCGCAACAGGTGGGGAGTGGGGGTATAGCAATCAGCCCCAGCATTTT. Translating it yields CASSFPATGGEWGYSNQPQHF.

The V call is TRBV12-3 or TRBV12-4, the J call TRBJ2-7; perhaps D is TRBD1 or TRBD2 (5 bases each). V lost 8 bases and J 2 bases, leaving 10 bases between the germline ends. This CDR3 contains 12 residues. The CDR3 here is CASGGPTYEQYF. DNA of the CDR3: TGTGCCAGCGGGGGACCGACCTACGAGCAGTACTTC.

This chain joins TRBV11-2 and TRBJ2-5, with TRBD2 matching over 8 bases. The CDR3 covers 17 residues. Germline CDR1 and CDR2: SGHAT and FQNNGV. Trimming at V came to 5 bases and at J to 0 bases, leaving 11 bases not matched to a gene. The DNA for the CDR3 is TGTGCCAGCAGCCGTCGGGGGGGCCTTCGGTACCAAGAGACCCAGTACTTC. Amino acids: CASSRRGGLRYQETQYF.

Only a few counts were recorded for this clonotype. The chain recombines TRBV12-3 or TRBV12-4 with TRBJ2-5; perhaps TRBD1 as D (6 bases). Trimming left V 5 bases short and J 4 bases short, with 14 bases between. The CDR3 is 14 residues long. CDR3 residues: CASSLTGMVETQYF. DNA for the CDR3: TGTGCCAGCAGTCTCACAGGGATGGTAGAGACCCAGTACTTC.

The chain carries TRBV12-3 or TRBV12-4 and TRBJ1-3; no clear D gene. V was cut by 8 bases and J by 8 bases, with 10 bases left in between. The CDR3 contains 11 residues. The DNA of the CDR3 is TGTGCCAGCCAATTCTTATACACCATATATTTT. Protein product: CASQFLYTIYF.

This clonotype was detected a few times. The V and J genes are TRBV20-1 and TRBJ2-7; the D gene is possibly TRBD2 (5 bases). V was trimmed by 1 base and J by 3 bases, leaving 10 bases between them. Germline loops: CDR1 DFQATT, CDR2 SNEGSKA (reference sequence). This CDR3 contains 13 residues. CDR3 sequence (DNA): TGCAGTGCTAGAGCCGGTCGGGACTACGAGCAGTACTTC. This gives the protein CSARAGRDYEQYF.

A few counts support this clonotype. This chain links TRBV29-1 with TRBJ2-3, with D perhaps TRBD1 (5 bases). Trimming cost V 5 bases and J 4 bases, with 16 bases left between them. CDR3 size: 14 residues. Per the germline V gene, CDR1 is SQVTM and CDR2 is ANQGSEA. The CDR3 region has the DNA TGCAGCGTTAAGGGGCGTTTTGCTCCAGATACGCAGTATTTT. It translates to CSVKGRFAPDTQYF.

This clonotype turned up a few times. The rearrangement joins TRBV7-2 to TRBJ2-1, with TRBD2 matching over 8 bases. The CDR3 sequence is 15 residues long. Germline V gene data show CDR1 as SGHTA and CDR2 as FQGNSA. V lost 5 bases, J lost 7 bases, and 10 bases stayed unmatched. The CDR3 nucleotides are TGTGCCAGCAGCCCATCCGGGGGGGTCATGAATGAGCAGTTCTTC. Amino acid sequence: CASSPSGGVMNEQFF.

The rearrangement joins TRBV5-4 to TRBJ1-1, with D hard to call. There are 14 residues in the CDR3. Germline V CDR1 and CDR2: SGHNT, YYREEE (reference sequence). Trimming removed 2 bases at V and 2 bases at J, with 10 bases between. CDR3 sequence (DNA): TGTGCCAGCAGCTTCGGAAAGGACAACACTGAAGCTTTCTTT. Translated: CASSFGKDNTEAFF.